Below are 4 T cell receptor beta chains sequenced from a single sample in a study of T cell responses to AZD1222 COVID-19 vaccine. Some clones are missing from TCRdb's copy, which holds only in-frame ones; the method was immunoSEQ multiplex PCR. The data contain under 150,000 clones, roughly 88% of them singletons. The sample was peripheral blood, taken 28 days after the second AZD1222 dose. Every receptor here comes from an adult who received the AZD1222 COVID-19 vaccine.

This rearrangement joins TRBV6-2 or TRBV6-3 to TRBJ2-1, with 9 bases aligning to TRBD2. V lost 5 bases and J lost 2; bases outside the gene matches: 7. The CDR3 runs 16 residues. The germline V gene encodes CDR1 MNHEY and CDR2 SVGEGT. The DNA for the CDR3 is TGTGCCAGCAGTCCGACCCCTAGCGGGACCTACAATGAGCAGTTCTTC. It encodes CASSPTPSGTYNEQFF.

This CDR3 is CASSEGRGYGYTF. Written as DNA, the CDR3 is TGCGCCAGCAGTGAAGGCAGGGGCTATGGCTACACCTTC. The chain links TRBV10-1 to TRBJ1-2; D may be TRBD1 (6 bases). The CDR3 is made up of 13 amino acids. Trimming left V 3 bases short and J 4 bases short, with 9 bases between. Germline V gives CDR1 WNHNN, CDR2 SYGVQD (reference sequence).

This sequence joins TRBV2 and TRBJ1-1; D unresolved. CDR3 size: 13 residues. The V end was cut by 5 bases, the J end by 1 base, with 8 bases between. Germline V lookup: CDR1 SNHLY, CDR2 FYNNEI. Written as DNA, the CDR3 is TGTGCCAGCAGTAGGGAGGAGAACACTGAAGCTTTCTTT. Its protein product is CASSREENTEAFF.

Only one count was recorded for this clone. The rearrangement joins TRBV10-1 to TRBJ2-2; the match to TRBD1 covers 7 bases. Looked up from germline, CDR1 is WNHNN and CDR2 is SYGVQD (reference sequence). This CDR3 is 13 amino acids long. After removal of 2 bases from V and 6 bases from J, the junction contained 0 bases not matched to a gene. The CDR3 DNA reads TGCGCCAGCAGTGAGCAGGGGGCCGGGGAGCTGTTTTTT. This gives the protein CASSEQGAGELFF.